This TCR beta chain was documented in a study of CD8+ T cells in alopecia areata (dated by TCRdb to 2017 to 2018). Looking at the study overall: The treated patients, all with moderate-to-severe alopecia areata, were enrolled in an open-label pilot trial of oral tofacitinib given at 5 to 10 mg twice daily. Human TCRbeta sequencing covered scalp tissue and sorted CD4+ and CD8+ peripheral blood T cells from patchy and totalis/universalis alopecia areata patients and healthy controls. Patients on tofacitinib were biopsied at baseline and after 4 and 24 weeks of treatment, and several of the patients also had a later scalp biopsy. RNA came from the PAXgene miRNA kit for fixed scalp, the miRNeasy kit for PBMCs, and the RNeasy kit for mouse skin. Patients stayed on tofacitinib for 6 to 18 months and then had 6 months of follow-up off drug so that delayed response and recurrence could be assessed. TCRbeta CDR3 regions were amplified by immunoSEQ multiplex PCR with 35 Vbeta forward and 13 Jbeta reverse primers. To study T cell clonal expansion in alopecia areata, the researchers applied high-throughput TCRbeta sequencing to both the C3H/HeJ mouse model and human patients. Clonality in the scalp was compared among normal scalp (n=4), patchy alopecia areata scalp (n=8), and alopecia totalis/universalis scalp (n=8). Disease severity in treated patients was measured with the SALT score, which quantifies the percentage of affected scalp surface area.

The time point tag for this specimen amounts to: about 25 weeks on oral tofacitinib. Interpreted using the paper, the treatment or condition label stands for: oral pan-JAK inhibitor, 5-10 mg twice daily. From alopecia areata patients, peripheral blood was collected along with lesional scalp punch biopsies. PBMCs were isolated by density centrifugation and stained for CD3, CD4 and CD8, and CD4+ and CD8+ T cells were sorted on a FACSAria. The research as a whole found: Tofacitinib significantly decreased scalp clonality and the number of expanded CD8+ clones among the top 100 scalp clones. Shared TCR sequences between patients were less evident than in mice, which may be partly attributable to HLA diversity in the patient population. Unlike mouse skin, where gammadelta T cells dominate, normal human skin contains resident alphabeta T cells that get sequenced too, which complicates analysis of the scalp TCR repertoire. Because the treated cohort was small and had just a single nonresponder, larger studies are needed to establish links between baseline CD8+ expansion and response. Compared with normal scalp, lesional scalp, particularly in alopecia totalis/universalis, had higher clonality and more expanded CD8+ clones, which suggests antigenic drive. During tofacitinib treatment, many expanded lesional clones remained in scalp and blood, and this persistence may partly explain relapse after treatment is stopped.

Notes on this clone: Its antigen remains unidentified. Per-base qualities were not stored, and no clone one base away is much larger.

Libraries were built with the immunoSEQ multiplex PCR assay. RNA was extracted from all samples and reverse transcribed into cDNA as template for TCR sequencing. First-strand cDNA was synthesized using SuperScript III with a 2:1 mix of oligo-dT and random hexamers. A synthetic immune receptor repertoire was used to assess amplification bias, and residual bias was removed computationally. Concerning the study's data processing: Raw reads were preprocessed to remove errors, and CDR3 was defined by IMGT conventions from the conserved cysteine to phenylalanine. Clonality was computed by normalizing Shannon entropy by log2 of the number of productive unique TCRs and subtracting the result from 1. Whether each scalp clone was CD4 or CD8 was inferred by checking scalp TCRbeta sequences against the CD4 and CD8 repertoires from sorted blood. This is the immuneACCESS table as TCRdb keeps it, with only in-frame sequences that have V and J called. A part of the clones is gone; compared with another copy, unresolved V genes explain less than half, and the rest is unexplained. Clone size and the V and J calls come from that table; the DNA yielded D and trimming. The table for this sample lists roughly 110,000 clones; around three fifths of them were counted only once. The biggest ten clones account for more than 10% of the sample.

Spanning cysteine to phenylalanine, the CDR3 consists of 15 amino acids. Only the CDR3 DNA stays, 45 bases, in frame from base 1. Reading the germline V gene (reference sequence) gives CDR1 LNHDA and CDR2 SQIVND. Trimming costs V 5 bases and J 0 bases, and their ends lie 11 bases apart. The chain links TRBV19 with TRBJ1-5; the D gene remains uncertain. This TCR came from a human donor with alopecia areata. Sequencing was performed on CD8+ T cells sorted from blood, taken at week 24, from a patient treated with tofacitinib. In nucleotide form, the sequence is TGTGCCAGTAGTTTATGGGGAGATAGCAATCAGCCCCAGCATTTT. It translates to CASSLWGDSNQPQHF.